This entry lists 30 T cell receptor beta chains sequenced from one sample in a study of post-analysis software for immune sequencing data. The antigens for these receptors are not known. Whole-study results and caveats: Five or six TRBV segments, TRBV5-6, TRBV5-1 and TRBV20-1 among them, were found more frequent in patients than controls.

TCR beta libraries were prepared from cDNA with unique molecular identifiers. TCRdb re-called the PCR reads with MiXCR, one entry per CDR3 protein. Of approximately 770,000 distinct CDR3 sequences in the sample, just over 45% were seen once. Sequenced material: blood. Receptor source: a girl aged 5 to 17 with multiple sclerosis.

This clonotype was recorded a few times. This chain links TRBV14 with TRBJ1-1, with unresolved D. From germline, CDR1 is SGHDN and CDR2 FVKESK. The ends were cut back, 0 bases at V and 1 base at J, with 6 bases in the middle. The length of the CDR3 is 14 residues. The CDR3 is CASSQDSGNTEAFF. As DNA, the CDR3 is TGTGCCAGCAGCCAAGACAGTGGGAACACTGAAGCTTTCTTT.

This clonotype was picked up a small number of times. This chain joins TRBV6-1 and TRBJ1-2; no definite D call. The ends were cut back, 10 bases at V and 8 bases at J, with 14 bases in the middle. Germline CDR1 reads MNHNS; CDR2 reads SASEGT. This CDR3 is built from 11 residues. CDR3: CANRDGRGYTF. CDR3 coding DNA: TGTGCCAACCGCGACGGGCGAGGCTACACCTTC.

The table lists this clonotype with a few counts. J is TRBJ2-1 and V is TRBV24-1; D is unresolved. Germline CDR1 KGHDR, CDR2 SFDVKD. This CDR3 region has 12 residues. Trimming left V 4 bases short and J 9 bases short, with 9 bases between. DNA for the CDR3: TGTGCCACCAGTGAACACACCACTGAGCAGTTCTTC. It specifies CATSEHTTEQFF.

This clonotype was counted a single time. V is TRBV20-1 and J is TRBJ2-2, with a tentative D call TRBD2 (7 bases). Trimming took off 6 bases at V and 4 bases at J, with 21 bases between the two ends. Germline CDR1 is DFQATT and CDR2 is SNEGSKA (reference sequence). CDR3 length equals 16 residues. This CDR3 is CSADNNREGSTGELFF. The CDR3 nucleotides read TGCAGTGCGGACAATAACAGGGAGGGAAGCACCGGGGAGCTGTTTTTT.

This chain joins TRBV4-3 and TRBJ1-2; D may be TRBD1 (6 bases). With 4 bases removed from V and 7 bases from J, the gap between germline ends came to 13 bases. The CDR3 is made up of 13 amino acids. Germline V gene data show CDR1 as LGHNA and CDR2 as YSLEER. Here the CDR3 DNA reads TGCGCCAGCAGCCGAACAGGGTTCAGTGGCTACACCTTC. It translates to CASSRTGFSGYTF.

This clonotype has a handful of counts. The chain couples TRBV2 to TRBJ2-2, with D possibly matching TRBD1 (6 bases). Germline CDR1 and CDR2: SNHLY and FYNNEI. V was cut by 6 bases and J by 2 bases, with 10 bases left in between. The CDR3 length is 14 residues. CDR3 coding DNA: TGTGCCAGCAGGGGTGGGACAAACACCGGGGAGCTGTTTTTT. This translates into CASRGGTNTGELFF.

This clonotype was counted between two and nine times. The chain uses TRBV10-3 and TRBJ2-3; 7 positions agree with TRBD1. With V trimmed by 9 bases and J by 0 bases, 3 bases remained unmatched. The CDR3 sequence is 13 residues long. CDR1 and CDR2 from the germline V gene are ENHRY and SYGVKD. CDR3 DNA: TGTGCCATACGGGACAGTAGCACAGATACGCAGTATTTT. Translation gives CAIRDSSTDTQYF.

The CDR3 sequence: CASSPGTSLGEKLFF. Written as DNA, the CDR3 is TGTGCCAGCAGCCCCGGGACATCCTTGGGGGAAAAACTGTTTTTT. The V call is TRBV7-2, the J call TRBJ1-4, with a possible D match to TRBD1 (6 bases). The germline gives CDR1 SGHTA, CDR2 FQGNSA. Trimming removed 5 bases at V and 8 bases at J, with 18 bases between. The CDR3 runs to 15 residues.

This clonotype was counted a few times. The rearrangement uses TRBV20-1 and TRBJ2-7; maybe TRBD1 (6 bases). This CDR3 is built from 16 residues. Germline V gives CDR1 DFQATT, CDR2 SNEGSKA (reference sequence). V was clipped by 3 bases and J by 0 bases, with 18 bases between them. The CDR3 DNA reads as TGCAGTGCTAGGGCCCCGGACAGATCACTCTCCTACGAGCAGTACTTC. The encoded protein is CSARAPDRSLSYEQYF.

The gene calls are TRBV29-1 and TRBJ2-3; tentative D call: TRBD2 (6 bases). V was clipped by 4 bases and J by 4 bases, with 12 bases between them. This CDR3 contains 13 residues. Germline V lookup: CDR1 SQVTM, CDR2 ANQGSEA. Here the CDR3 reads CSVGGGIADTQYF. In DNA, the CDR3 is TGCAGCGTTGGGGGCGGGATCGCAGATACGCAGTATTTT.

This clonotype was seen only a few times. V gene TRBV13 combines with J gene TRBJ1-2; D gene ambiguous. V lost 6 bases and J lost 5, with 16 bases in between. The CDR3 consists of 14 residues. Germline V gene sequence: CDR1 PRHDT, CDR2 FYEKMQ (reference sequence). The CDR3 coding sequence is TGTGCCAGCAGGGGCAGTACCTTCGGGTATGGCTACACCTTC. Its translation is CASRGSTFGYGYTF.

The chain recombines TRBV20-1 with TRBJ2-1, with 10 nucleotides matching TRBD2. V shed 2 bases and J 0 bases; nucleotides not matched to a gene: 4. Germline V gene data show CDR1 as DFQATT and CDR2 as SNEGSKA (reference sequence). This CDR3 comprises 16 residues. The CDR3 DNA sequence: TGCAGTGCTAGATCAGCGGGAGGGCTCTCCTACAATGAGCAGTTCTTC. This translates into CSARSAGGLSYNEQFF.

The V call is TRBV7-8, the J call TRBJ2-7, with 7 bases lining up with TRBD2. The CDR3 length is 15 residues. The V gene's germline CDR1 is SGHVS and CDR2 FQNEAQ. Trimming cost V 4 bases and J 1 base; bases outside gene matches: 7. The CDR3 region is CASSSPGLQSYEQYF. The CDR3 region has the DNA TGTGCCAGCAGCTCACCGGGACTACAATCCTACGAGCAGTACTTC.

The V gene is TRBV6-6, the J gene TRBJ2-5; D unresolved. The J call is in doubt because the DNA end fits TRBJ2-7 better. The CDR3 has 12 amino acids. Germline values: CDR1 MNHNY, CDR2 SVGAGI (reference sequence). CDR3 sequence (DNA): TGTGCCAGCATTGGCTCCAGATACGAGCAGTACTTC. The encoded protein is CASIGSRYEQYF.

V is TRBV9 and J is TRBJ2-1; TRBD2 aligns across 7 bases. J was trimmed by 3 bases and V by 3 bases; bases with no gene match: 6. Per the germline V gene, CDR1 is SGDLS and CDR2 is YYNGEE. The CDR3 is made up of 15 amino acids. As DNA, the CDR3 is TGTGCCAGCAGCGCCCGACTAGCAGACTACAATGAGCAGTTCTTC. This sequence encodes CASSARLADYNEQFF.

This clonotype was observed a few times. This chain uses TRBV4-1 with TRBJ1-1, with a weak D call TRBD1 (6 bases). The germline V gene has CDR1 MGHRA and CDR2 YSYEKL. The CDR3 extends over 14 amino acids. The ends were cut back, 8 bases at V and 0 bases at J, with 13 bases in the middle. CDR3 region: CASAEGQMNTEAFF. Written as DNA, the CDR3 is TGCGCCAGCGCTGAAGGACAGATGAACACTGAAGCTTTCTTT.

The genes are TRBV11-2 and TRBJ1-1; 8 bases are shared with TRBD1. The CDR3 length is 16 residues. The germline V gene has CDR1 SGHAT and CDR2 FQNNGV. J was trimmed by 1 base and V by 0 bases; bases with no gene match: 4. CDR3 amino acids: CASSLDLGQGNTEAFF. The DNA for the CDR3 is TGTGCCAGCAGCTTAGACCTAGGACAGGGGAACACTGAAGCTTTCTTT.

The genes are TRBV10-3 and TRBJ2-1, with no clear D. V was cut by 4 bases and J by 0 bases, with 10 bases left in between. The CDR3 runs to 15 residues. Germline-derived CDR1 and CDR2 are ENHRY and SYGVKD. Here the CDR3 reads CAISVDTDSYNEQFF. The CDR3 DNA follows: TGTGCCATCAGTGTAGACACGGACTCCTACAATGAGCAGTTCTTC.

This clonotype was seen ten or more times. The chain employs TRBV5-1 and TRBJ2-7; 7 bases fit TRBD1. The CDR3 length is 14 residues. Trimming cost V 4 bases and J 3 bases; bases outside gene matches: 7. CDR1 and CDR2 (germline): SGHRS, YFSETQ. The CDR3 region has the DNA TGCGCCAGCAGCCCCGGGACAGTTAACTACGAGCAGTACTTC. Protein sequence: CASSPGTVNYEQYF.

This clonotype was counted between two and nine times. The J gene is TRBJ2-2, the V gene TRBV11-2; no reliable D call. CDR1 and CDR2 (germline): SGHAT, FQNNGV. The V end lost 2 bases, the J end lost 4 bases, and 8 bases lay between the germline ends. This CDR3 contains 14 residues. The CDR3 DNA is TGTGCCAGCAGCTTATTCGGCGTCACCGGGGAGCTGTTTTTT. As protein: CASSLFGVTGELFF. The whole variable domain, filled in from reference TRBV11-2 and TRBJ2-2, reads EAGVAQSPRYKIIEKRQSVAFWCNPISGHATLYWYQQILGQGPKLLIQFQNNGVVDDSQLPKDRFSAERLKGVDSTLKIQPAKLEDSAVYLCASSLFGVTGELFFGEGSRLTVL.

The CDR3 region has the DNA TGTGCCAGCAGCCCGGGACTAGCGGGAGCCACAGATACGCAGTATTTT. It translates to CASSPGLAGATDTQYF. V is TRBV7-2 and J is TRBJ2-3; 14 nucleotides align to TRBD2. The CDR3 contains 16 residues. Germline-derived CDR1 and CDR2 are SGHTA and FQGNSA. V trimming: 5 bases; J trimming: 2 bases; junction bases outside the gene matches: 3.

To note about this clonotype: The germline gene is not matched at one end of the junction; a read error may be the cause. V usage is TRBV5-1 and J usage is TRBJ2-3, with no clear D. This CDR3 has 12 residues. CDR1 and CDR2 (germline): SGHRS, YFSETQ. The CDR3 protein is CASILKADTQYF. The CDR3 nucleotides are TGCGCCAGCATCTTGAAGGCAGATACGCAGTATTTT.

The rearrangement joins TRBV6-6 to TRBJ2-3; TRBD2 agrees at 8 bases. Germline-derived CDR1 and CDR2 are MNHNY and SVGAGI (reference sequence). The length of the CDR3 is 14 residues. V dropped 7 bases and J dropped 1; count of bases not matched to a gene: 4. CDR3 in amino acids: CASKREGRTDTQYF. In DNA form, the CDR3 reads TGTGCCAGCAAACGGGAGGGACGCACAGATACGCAGTATTTT.

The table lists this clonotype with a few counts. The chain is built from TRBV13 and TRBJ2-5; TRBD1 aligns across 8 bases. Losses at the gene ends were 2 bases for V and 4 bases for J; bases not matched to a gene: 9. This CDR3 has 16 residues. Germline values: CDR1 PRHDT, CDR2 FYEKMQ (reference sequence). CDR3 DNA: TGTGCCAGCAGCTTAAATCGGGGGACAGGAGGAGAGACCCAGTACTTC. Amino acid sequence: CASSLNRGTGGETQYF.

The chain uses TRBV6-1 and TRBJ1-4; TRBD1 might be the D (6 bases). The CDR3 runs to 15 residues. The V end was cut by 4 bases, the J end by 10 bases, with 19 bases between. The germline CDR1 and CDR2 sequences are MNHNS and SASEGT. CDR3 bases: TGTGCCAGCAGTGTTAACCGGGACGGGGGCGGAAAACTGTTTTTT. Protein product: CASSVNRDGGGKLFF.

The CDR3 is CASSLAGEGPKVTQYF. The CDR3 DNA reads TGTGCCAGCAGTTTAGCGGGCGAGGGGCCAAAGGTGACCCAGTACTTC. The chain is built from TRBV12-3 or TRBV12-4 and TRBJ2-7; D tentatively fits TRBD1 or TRBD2 (5 bases each). The J call may not be correct, given that the DNA end is closer to TRBJ2-5. The CDR3 is 16 amino acids.

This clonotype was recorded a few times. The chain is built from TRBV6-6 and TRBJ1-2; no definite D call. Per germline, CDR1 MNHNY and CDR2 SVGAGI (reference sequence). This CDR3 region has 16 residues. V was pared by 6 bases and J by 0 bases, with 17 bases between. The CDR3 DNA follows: TGTGCCAGCAGCGGTTACGTTGGGGAGGCTAACTATGGCTACACCTTC. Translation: CASSGYVGEANYGYTF.

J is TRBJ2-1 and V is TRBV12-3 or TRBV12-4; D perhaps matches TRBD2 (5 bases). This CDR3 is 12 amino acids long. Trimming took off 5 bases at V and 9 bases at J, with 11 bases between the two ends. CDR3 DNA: TGTGCCAGCAGTCTCGGGGAGCCTGAGCAGTTCTTC. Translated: CASSLGEPEQFF.

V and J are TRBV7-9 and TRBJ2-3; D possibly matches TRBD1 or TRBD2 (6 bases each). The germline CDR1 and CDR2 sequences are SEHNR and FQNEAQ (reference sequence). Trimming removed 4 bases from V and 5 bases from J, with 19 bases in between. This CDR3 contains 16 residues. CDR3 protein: CASSSLGWGAIDTQYF. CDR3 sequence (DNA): TGTGCCAGCAGCTCCTTGGGTTGGGGGGCCATAGATACGCAGTATTTT.

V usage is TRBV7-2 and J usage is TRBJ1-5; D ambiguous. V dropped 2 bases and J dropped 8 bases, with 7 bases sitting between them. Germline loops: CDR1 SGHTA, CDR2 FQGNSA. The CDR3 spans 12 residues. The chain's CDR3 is CASSLIQEPQHF. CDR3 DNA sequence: TGTGCCAGCAGCTTAATTCAGGAGCCCCAGCATTTT.